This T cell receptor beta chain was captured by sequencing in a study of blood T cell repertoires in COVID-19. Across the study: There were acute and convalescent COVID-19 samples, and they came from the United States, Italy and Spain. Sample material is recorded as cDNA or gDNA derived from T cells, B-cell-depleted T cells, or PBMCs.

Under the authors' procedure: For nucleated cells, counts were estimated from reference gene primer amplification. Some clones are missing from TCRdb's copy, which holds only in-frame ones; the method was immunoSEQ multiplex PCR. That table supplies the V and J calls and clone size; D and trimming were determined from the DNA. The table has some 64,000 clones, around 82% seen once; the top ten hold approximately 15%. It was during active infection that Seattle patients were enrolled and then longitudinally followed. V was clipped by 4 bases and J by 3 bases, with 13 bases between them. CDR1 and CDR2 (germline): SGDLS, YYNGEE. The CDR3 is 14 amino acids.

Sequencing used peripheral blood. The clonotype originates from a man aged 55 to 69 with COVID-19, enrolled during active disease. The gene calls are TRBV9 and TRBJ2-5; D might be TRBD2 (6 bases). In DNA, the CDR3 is TGTGCCAGCAGCTCCGGGGGTAGCGAAGAGACCCAGTACTTC. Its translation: CASSSGGSEETQYF. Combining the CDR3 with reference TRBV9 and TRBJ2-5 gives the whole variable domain DSGVTQTPKHLITATGQRVTLRCSPRSGDLSVYWYQQSLDQGLQFLIQYYNGEERAKGNILERFSAQQFPDLHSELNLSSLELGDSALYFCASSSGGSEETQYFGPGTRLLVL.